Detailed here is one T cell receptor (beta chain). Its antigen is as yet unknown. TCRdb processed the 5' RACE reads anew with MiXCR; each CDR3 protein has one entry. Of about 690,000 distinct CDR3 sequences in the sample, roughly 6.2% were seen once. The sample belongs to a study of identical twins. Trimming stripped 11 bases from V and 1 base from J, with 14 bases between. Germline CDR1 SEHNR, CDR2 FQNEAQ (reference sequence). This CDR3 is 14 amino acids long. Notes on the study in general: Abundant cord blood beta clonotypes carried fewer insertions; memory repertoires showed none.

Each donor (without exception) was a healthy Caucasian. Sequenced input: naive T cells sorted from blood. This TCR was sampled from a young man in good health. The chain is built from TRBV7-9 and TRBJ2-2; D is undetermined. The CDR3 sequence: CAGGSAVNTGELFF. DNA for the CDR3: TGTGCCGGTGGATCCGCAGTGAACACCGGGGAGCTGTTTTTT. The variable domain in full, completed from reference TRBV7-9 and TRBJ2-2, reads DTGVSQNPRHKITKRGQNVTFRCDPISEHNRLYWYRQTLGQGPEFLTYFQNEAQLEKSRLLSDRFSAERPKGSFSTLEIQRTEQGDSAMYLCAGGSAVNTGELFFGEGSRLTVL.